This T cell receptor (beta chain) was documented in a study of blood T cell repertoires in COVID-19. Overall study context: Recovery among Cohort 3 donors was established by two negative PCRs, clearance, or symptom resolution.

Only in-frame clones appear in the TCRdb table, and some are missing; sequencing was by immunoSEQ multiplex PCR. The table has under 300,000 clones, around nine tenths seen once. V lost 5 bases and J lost 3; bases outside the gene matches: 6. The CDR3 loop spans 15 amino acids. Germline V gene data show CDR1 as SGHTA and CDR2 as FQGNSA. The source is a woman aged 60-70 years in a cohort exposed to, infected with or recovered from COVID-19 (not recorded which). The chain links TRBV7-2 to TRBJ2-7; the match to TRBD2 covers 11 bases. The sequenced material came from PBMCs or T cells enriched from blood (not recorded which). CDR3 protein: CASSQTSGALYEQYF. The CDR3 nucleotides are TGTGCCAGCAGCCAGACTAGCGGGGCCCTCTACGAGCAGTACTTC.